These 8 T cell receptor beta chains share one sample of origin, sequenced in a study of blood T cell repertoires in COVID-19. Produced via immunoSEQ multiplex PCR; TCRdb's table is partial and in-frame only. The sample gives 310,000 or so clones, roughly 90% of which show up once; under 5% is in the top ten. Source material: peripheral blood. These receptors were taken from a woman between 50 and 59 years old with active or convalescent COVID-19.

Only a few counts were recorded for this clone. In nucleotides, the CDR3 is TGTGCCAGCAGTGGGGGTCGCGGGGGCCAAGAGACCCAGTACTTC. Amino acid sequence: CASSGGRGGQETQYF. The rearrangement uses TRBV2 and TRBJ2-5; 7 bases agree with TRBD2. V was clipped by 4 bases and J by 1 base; unmatched bases: 6. Germline V gene sequence: CDR1 SNHLY, CDR2 FYNNEI. CDR3 size: 15 residues. Full variable domain (outside the CDR3, taken from reference TRBV2 and TRBJ2-5): EPEVTQTPSHQVTQMGQEVILRCVPISNHLYFYWYRQILGQKVEFLVSFYNNEISEKSEIFDDQFSVERPDGSNFTLKIRSTKLEDSAMYFCASSGGRGGQETQYFGPGTRLLVL.

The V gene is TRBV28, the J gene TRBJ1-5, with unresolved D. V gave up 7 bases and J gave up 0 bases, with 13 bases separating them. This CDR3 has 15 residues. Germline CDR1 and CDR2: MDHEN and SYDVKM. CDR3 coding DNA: TGTGCCAGCAAGAGAGGGCGCTATAGCAATCAGCCCCAGCATTTT. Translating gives CASKRGRYSNQPQHF.

The DNA of the CDR3 is TGCGCCAGCAGCTTCCTTGGGGCAGGGCCGTACCAAGAGACCCAGTACTTC. Residues: CASSFLGAGPYQETQYF. The chain joins TRBV5-1 to TRBJ2-5; TRBD1 is a possible D gene (5 bases). The CDR3 extends over 17 amino acids. Germline-derived CDR1 and CDR2 are SGHRS and YFSETQ. Trimming stripped 2 bases from V and 0 bases from J, with 17 bases between.

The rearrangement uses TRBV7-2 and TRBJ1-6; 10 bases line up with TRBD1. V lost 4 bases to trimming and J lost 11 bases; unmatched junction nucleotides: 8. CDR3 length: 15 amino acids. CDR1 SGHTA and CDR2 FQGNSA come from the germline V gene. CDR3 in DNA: TGTGCCAGCAGCTCTTCGACAGGGGGCTTGACACCCCTCCACTTT. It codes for CASSSSTGGLTPLHF.

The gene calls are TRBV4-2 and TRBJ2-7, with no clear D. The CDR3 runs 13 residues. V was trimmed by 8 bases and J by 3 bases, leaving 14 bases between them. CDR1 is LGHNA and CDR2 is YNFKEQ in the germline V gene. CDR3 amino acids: CASAQEQYYEQYF. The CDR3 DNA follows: TGTGCCAGCGCCCAAGAGCAGTACTACGAGCAGTACTTC.

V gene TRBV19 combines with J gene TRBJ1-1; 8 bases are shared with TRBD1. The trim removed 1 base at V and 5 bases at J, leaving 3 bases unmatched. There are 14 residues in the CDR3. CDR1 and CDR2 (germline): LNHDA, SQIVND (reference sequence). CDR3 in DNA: TGTGCCAGTAGTATAGGCCACAGGGGGACTGAAGCTTTCTTT. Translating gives CASSIGHRGTEAFF. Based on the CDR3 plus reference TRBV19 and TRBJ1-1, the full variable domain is DGGITQSPKYLFRKEGQNVTLSCEQNLNHDAMYWYRQDPGQGLRLIYYSQIVNDFQKGDIAEGYSVSREKKESFPLTVTSAQKNPTAFYLCASSIGHRGTEAFFGQGTRLTVV.

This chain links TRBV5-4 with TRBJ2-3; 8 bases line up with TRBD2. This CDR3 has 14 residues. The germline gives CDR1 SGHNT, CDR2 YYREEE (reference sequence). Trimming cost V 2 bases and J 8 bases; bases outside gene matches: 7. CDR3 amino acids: CASSLKRGSLTQYF. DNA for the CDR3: TGTGCCAGCAGCTTAAAGCGGGGGAGTCTTACGCAGTATTTT.

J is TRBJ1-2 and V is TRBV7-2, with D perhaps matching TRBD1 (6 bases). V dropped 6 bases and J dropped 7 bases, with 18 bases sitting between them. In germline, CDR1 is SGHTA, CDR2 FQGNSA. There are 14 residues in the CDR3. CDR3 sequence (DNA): TGTGCCAGCAGTTCCACCCAGGGGACGGGTGGCTACACCTTC. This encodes CASSSTQGTGGYTF.